Below, 19 T cell receptor beta chains from the same sample are listed, as sequenced in a study of neoadjuvant anti-PD-1 for oral cavity cancer. Profiled with immunoSEQ multiplex PCR; TCRdb holds only in-frame clones, not every one. The table lists about 16,000 clones, 55% to 75% of them singletons. Sequenced here: PBMCs, sampled before nivolumab (anti-PD-1) treatment. The receptor set was obtained from a person aged 40 to 85 with oral cavity squamous cell carcinoma.

This clone has a handful of counts. The chain uses TRBV28 and TRBJ2-4; weak D call: TRBD1 (5 bases). Germline V CDR1 and CDR2: MDHEN, SYDVKM. Trimming stripped 6 bases from V and 6 bases from J, with 18 bases between. The CDR3 is made up of 15 amino acids. The CDR3 protein is CASRPQGGVGNIQYF. The CDR3 nucleotides read TGTGCCAGCAGACCGCAGGGTGGCGTGGGAAACATTCAGTACTTC.

This rearrangement joins TRBV29-1 to TRBJ1-2, with D perhaps matching TRBD1 (5 bases). The V gene's germline CDR1 is SQVTM and CDR2 ANQGSEA. The CDR3 has 12 residues. V lost 8 bases and J lost 9, with 19 bases in between. The CDR3 DNA reads TGCAGCACCGCGACCCAGGGCCCAAGCTACACCTTC. Protein: CSTATQGPSYTF.

This clone has a handful of counts. The chain couples TRBV19 to TRBJ1-5, with 7 bases lining up with TRBD1. Germline V gene lookup returns CDR1 LNHDA and CDR2 SQIVND (reference sequence). This CDR3 is 13 amino acids long. Germline trimming cut 10 bases from V and 4 bases from J; bases unmatched to any gene: 7. This CDR3 reads CATSGQPNQPQHF. Written as DNA, the CDR3 is TGTGCCACCTCGGGACAGCCAAATCAGCCCCAGCATTTT.

V and J are TRBV30 and TRBJ2-7; D unresolved. This CDR3 spans 11 amino acids. Germline CDR1 and CDR2: GTSNPN and SVGIG (reference sequence). Trimming removed 0 bases from V and 4 bases from J, with 4 bases in between. CDR3: CAWSVPYEQYF. The CDR3 nucleotides are TGTGCCTGGAGTGTACCATACGAGCAGTACTTC.

The V and J genes are TRBV19 and TRBJ2-7, with D possibly being TRBD2 (5 bases). The length of the CDR3 is 15 residues. The V and J ends lost 1 base and 6 bases respectively, with 16 bases between them. The germline CDR1 and CDR2 sequences are LNHDA and SQIVND (reference sequence). For the CDR3, the DNA is TGTGCCAGTAGTATAGCGGACTCCCTACGGGGCGAGCAGTACTTC. Translation gives CASSIADSLRGEQYF.

The table lists this clone with a few counts. The V call is TRBV7-2, the J call TRBJ1-4; D not certain. Deletions cut 3 bases from V and 8 bases from J, with 10 bases between. CDR1 is SGHTA and CDR2 is FQGNSA in the germline V gene. The CDR3 totals 13 residues. CDR3 coding DNA: TGTGCCAGCAGCTTGGAGGGTCCGGAAAAACTGTTTTTT. It is translated as CASSLEGPEKLFF.

The V call is TRBV9, the J call TRBJ1-2, with D maybe TRBD1 (6 bases). With 3 bases removed from V and 4 bases from J, the gap between germline ends came to 13 bases. The length of the CDR3 is 14 residues. CDR1 and CDR2 from the germline V gene are SGDLS and YYNGEE. The CDR3 here is CASSAPGGGYGYTF. The CDR3 DNA sequence: TGTGCCAGCAGCGCACCGGGGGGCGGCTATGGCTACACCTTC.

This clone was detected a few times. V gene TRBV2 combines with J gene TRBJ1-1; no firm D call. CDR3 length: 11 amino acids. Trimming stripped 2 bases from V and 9 bases from J, with 7 bases between. From germline, CDR1 is SNHLY and CDR2 FYNNEI. CDR3 residues: CASSELGQAFF. The CDR3 DNA reads as TGTGCCAGCAGTGAATTGGGTCAAGCTTTCTTT.

This clone has only a few counts. The rearrangement links TRBV6-4 to TRBJ2-3, with 10 bases fitting TRBD1. From germline, CDR1 is MRHNA and CDR2 SNTAGT. The CDR3 covers 15 residues. Trimming took 2 bases from V and 1 from J; bases not matched to a gene: 0. The CDR3 loop reads CASSDGTGGTDTQYF. The CDR3 DNA is TGTGCCAGCAGTGACGGGACAGGGGGCACAGATACGCAGTATTTT.

This clone showed up just once. The chain couples TRBV5-1 to TRBJ2-2; 7 nucleotides match TRBD1. The CDR3 sequence is 16 residues long. Trimming cost V 0 bases and J 5 bases; bases outside gene matches: 7. Germline values: CDR1 SGHRS, CDR2 YFSETQ. The CDR3 spells CASSLGGDRRTGELFF. CDR3 DNA: TGCGCCAGCAGCTTGGGAGGGGACAGACGAACCGGGGAGCTGTTTTTT.

A few counts support this clone. This chain connects TRBV29-1 to TRBJ2-2, with TRBD1 identical over 12 bases. After removal of 7 bases from V and 6 bases from J, the junction contained 6 bases not matched to a gene. Germline V lookup: CDR1 SQVTM, CDR2 ANQGSEA. This CDR3 has 14 amino acids. This chain's CDR3 is CSAMGQGAAGELFF. The DNA for the CDR3 is TGCAGCGCCATGGGACAGGGGGCAGCCGGGGAGCTGTTTTTT.

This CDR3 reads CASSEQIRTEAFF. The CDR3 region has the DNA TGTGCCAGCAGTGAACAGATTAGAACTGAAGCTTTCTTT. V is TRBV6-1 and J is TRBJ1-1, with D unclear. Germline loops: CDR1 MNHNS, CDR2 SASEGT. V was trimmed by 2 bases and J by 5 bases, leaving 9 bases between them. This CDR3 is 13 amino acids long.

The chain has TRBV19 and TRBJ2-2; a possible D gene is TRBD2 (5 bases). Germline lookup yields CDR1 LNHDA and CDR2 SQIVND (reference sequence). V shed 7 bases and J shed 0 bases, with 9 bases lying between them. This CDR3 is 14 amino acids long. The DNA of the CDR3 is TGTGCCAGTAAGGAGGCCCCGAACACCGGGGAGCTGTTTTTT. Its protein product is CASKEAPNTGELFF.

The chain employs TRBV6-1 and TRBJ2-3; TRBD1 matches at 7 bases. CDR1 MNHNS and CDR2 SASEGT come from the germline V gene. The CDR3 length is 15 residues. V was pared by 6 bases and J by 0 bases, with 6 bases of the junction left unmatched. The CDR3 DNA reads TGTGCCAGCAGCCGGACAGGTCCTAGCACAGATACGCAGTATTTT. The encoded protein is CASSRTGPSTDTQYF.

The rearrangement joins TRBV7-2 to TRBJ2-7, with a weak D call TRBD2 (6 bases). V was cut by 4 bases and J by 1 base, with 8 bases left in between. The CDR3 has 13 amino acids. Germline V gene sequence: CDR1 SGHTA, CDR2 FQGNSA. Written as DNA, the CDR3 is TGTGCCAGCAGCTACGGGAGTTCCTACGAGCAGTACTTC. This codes for CASSYGSSYEQYF.

The CDR3 sequence: CASSGRLAGERTDTQYF. The DNA for the CDR3 is TGCGCCAGCAGTGGCAGACTAGCGGGAGAACGCACAGATACGCAGTATTTT. The V gene is TRBV10-2, the J gene TRBJ2-3; 12 positions agree with TRBD2. This CDR3 has 17 residues. Germline CDR1 and CDR2: WSHSY and SAAADI. After removal of 4 bases from V and 1 base from J, the junction contained 6 bases not matched to a gene.

The CDR3 sequence: CASSPWGGSSGYTF. The CDR3 DNA follows: TGTGCCAGCAGCCCATGGGGGGGGTCGTCTGGCTACACCTTC. The chain couples TRBV13 to TRBJ1-2; D may be TRBD1 (5 bases). The V end lost 5 bases, the J end lost 7 bases, and 17 bases lay between the germline ends. There are 14 residues in the CDR3. Germline V gene data show CDR1 as PRHDT and CDR2 as FYEKMQ (reference sequence).

This clone has just a few counts. The rearrangement joins TRBV18 to TRBJ1-5, with unresolved D. The CDR3 has 13 residues. From germline, CDR1 is KGHSH and CDR2 LQKENI. The V end was cut by 1 base, the J end by 3 bases, with 4 bases between. The chain's CDR3 is CASSPQDNQPQHF. CDR3 DNA: TGTGCCAGCTCACCACAGGACAATCAGCCCCAGCATTTT.

The rearrangement uses TRBV2 and TRBJ2-7; the D gene is possibly TRBD1 (6 bases). The CDR3 is 13 amino acids. Trimming left V 7 bases short and J 3 bases short, with 13 bases between. The germline gives CDR1 SNHLY, CDR2 FYNNEI. Here the CDR3 DNA reads TGTGCCAGCATCGCGACAGGCCGCTACGAGCAGTACTTC. This gives the protein CASIATGRYEQYF.